Many counts were recorded for the clone carrying this TCR beta chain. The antigen remains unidentified. It was by quantitative 5'-RACE with molecular barcodes that TCR beta libraries were made. Each CDR3 protein gets one entry after TCRdb re-called the 5' RACE reads with MiXCR. The data hold about 220,000 distinct CDR3 sequences, with approximately 7.3% observed a single time. The sample is drawn from a study of CD8 T cells in ankylosing spondylitis. The study's findings and limits: For ankylosing spondylitis blood, a TCR beta motif of under ten highly homologous variants appeared characteristic. In peripheral blood, disease-linked CD8+ clones occurred at relatively low frequencies.

Germline-derived CDR1 and CDR2 are LGHNA and YNFKEQ. Between the trimmed V and J ends, which lost 1 base and 11 bases, there was a span of 15 bases. This CDR3 has 15 amino acids. This rearrangement joins TRBV4-2 to TRBJ1-6; the D gene is possibly TRBD1 (5 bases). Sequenced: blood, either unsorted or a sorted T cell fraction (not recorded which). This clonotype was sampled from a male donor with ankylosing spondylitis. Here the CDR3 DNA reads TGTGCCAGCAGCCAAGGTCGGACACCCGTGGCACCCCTCCACTTT. Residues: CASSQGRTPVAPLHF.